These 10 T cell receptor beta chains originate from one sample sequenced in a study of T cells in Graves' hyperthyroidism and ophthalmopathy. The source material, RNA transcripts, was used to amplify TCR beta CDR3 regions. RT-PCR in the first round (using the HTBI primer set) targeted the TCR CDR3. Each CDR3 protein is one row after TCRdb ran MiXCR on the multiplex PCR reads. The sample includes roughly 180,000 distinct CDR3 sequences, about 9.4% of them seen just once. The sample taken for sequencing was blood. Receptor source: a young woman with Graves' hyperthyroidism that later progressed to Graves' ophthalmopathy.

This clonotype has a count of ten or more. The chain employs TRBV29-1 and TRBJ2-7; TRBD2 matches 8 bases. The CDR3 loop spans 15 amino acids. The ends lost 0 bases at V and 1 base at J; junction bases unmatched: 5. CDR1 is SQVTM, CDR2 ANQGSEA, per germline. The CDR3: CSVEDTVAGSYEQYF. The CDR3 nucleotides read TGCAGCGTTGAAGACACAGTAGCGGGGTCCTACGAGCAGTACTTC.

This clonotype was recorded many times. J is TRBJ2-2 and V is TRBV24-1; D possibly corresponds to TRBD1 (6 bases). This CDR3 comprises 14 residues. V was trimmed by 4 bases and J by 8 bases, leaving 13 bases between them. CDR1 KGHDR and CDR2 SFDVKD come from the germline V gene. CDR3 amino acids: CATSDRQDRGELFF. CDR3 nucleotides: TGTGCCACCAGTGACCGCCAGGACAGAGGGGAGCTGTTTTTT.

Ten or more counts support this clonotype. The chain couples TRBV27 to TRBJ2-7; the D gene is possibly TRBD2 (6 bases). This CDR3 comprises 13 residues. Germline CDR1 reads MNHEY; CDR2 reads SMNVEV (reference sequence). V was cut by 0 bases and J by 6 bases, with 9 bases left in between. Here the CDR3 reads CASSLSTRGEQYF. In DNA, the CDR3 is TGTGCCAGCAGTTTATCGACTAGGGGCGAGCAGTACTTC.

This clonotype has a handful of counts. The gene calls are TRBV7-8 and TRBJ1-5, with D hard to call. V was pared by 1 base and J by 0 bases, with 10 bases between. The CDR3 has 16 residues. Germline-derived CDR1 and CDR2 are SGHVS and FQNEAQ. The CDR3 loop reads CASSLGGVNSNQPQHF. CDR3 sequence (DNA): TGTGCCAGCAGCTTAGGAGGTGTCAATAGCAATCAGCCCCAGCATTTT.

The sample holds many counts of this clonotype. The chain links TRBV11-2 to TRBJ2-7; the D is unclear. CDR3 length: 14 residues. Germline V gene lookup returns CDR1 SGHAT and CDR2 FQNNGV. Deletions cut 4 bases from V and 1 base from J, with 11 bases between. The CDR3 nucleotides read TGTGCCAGCAGCTCACCCAGGCTTTCCTACGAGCAGTACTTC. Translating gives CASSSPRLSYEQYF.

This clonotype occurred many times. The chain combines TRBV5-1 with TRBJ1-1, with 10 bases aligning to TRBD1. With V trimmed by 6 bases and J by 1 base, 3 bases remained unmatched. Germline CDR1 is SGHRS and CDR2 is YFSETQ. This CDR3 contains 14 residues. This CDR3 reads CASIGTGANTEAFF. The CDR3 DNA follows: TGCGCCAGCATCGGGACAGGGGCGAACACTGAAGCTTTCTTT.

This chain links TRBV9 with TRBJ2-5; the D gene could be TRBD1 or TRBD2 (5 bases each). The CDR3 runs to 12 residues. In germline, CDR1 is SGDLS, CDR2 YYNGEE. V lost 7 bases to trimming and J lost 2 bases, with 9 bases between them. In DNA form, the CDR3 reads TGTGCCAGCGGGGGAGCACAAGAGACCCAGTACTTC. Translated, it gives CASGGAQETQYF.

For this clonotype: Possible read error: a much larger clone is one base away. Written as DNA, the CDR3 is TGTGCCAGCAGACGGGCAGGGGCGGGGGCTGAAGCTTTCTTT. It specifies CASRRAGAGAEAFF. The chain is built from TRBV27 and TRBJ1-1, with TRBD1 as a possible D gene (6 bases). CDR1 and CDR2 from the germline V gene are MNHEY and SMNVEV (reference sequence). The CDR3 contains 14 residues. Trimming removed 6 bases from V and 6 bases from J, with 17 bases in between.

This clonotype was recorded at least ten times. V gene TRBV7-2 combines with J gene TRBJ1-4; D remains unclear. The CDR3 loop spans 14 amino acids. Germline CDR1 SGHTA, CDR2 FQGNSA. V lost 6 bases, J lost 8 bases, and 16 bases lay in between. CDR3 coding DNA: TGTGCCAGCAGGGTCATGGGAGGAAGGGAAAAACTGTTTTTT. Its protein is CASRVMGGREKLFF.

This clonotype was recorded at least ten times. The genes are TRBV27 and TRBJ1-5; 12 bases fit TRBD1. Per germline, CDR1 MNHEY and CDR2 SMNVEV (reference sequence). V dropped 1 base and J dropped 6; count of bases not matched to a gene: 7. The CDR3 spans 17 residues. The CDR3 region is CASSLLGQGAVGQPQHF. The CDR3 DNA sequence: TGTGCCAGCAGTTTATTGGGACAGGGGGCCGTCGGTCAGCCCCAGCATTTT.